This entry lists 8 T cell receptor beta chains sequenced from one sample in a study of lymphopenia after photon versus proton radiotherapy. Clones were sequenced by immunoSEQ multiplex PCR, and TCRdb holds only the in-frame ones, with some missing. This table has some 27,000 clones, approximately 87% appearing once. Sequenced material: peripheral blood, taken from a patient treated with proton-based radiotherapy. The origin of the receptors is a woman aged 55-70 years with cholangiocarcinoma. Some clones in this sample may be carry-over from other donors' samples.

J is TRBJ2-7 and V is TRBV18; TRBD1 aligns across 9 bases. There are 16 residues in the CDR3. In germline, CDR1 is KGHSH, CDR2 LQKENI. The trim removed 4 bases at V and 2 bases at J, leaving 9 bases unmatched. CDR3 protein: CASSLGQGKTAYEQYF. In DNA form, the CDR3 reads TGTGCCAGCTCACTGGGACAGGGAAAGACTGCCTACGAGCAGTACTTC.

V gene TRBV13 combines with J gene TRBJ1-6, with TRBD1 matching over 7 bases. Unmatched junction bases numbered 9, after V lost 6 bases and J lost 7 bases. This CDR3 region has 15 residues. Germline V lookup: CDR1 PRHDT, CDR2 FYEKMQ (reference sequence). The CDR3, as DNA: TGTGCCAGCAGATGGAGACAGGGTGTAAATTCACCCCTCCACTTT. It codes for CASRWRQGVNSPLHF.

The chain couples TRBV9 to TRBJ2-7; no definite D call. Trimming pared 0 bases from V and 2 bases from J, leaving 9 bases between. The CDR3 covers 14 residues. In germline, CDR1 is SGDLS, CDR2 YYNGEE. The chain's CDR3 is CASSVVGDPYEQYF. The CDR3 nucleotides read TGTGCCAGCAGCGTAGTTGGCGACCCCTACGAGCAGTACTTC.

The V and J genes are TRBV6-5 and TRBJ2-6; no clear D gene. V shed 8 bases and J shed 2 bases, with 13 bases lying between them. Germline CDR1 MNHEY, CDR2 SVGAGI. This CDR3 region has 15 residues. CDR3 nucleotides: TGTGCCAGCTCCAACCCCCCGCCTGGGGCCAACGTCCTGACTTTC. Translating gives CASSNPPPGANVLTF.

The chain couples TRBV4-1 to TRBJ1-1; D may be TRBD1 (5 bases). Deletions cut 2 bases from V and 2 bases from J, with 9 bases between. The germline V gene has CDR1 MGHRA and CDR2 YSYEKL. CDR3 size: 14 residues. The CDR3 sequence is CASSQLGQNTEAFF. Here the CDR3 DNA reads TGCGCCAGCAGCCAACTCGGACAAAACACTGAAGCTTTCTTT.

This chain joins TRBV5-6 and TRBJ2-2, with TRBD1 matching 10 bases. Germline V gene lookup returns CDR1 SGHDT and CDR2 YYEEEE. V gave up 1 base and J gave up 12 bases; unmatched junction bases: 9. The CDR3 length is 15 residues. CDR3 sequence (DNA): TGTGCCAGCAGCTTGAGAGCGACAGGGGGCGATAAGCTGTTTTTT. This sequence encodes CASSLRATGGDKLFF.

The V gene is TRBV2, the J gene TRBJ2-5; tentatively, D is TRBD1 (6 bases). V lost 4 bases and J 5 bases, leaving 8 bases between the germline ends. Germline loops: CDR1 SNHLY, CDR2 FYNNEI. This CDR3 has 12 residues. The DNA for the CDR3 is TGTGCCAGCAGTGTTAGGGGGGAGACCCAGTACTTC. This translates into CASSVRGETQYF.

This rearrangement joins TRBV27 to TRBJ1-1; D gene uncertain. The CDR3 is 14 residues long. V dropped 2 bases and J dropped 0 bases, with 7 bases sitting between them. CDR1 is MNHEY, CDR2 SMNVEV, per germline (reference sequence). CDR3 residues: CASSLRRMNTEAFF. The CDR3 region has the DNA TGTGCCAGCAGTTTACGTAGAATGAACACTGAAGCTTTCTTT.